This TCR beta chain derives from a study of blood T cells in healthy people across ages. Overall study results and limits: The study found more naive CD4+ cells and higher diversity in long-lived than aged donors. Researchers report that TCR beta diversity correlated strongly with naive T cell percentage.

Then a second PCR, running roughly 7 to 12 cycles, was carried out with a sample-barcoded 5' primer and a J-beta primer mix. TCRdb analysed the 5' RACE reads with MiXCR anew, one entry per CDR3 protein. The sample contains 450,000 to 700,000 distinct CDR3 sequences, 25% to 30% of which appear only once. Worth noting for this clonotype: Its antigen is undetermined.

V was clipped by 6 bases and J by 10 bases; unmatched bases: 15. CDR3 length: 14 amino acids. Germline assignment: CDR1 SQVTM and CDR2 ANQGSEA. For every donor, a draw yielded around 10 milliliters of peripheral blood. The chain links TRBV29-1 to TRBJ2-5; 9 nucleotides agree with TRBD1. The sample taken for sequencing was blood. This sequence originates from a woman between 65 and 79 years old in good health. CDR3 region: CSVGPGQGEKNQYF. In DNA form, the CDR3 reads TGCAGCGTCGGACCGGGACAGGGCGAAAAGAACCAGTACTTC.